These 3 T cell receptor beta chains share one sample of origin, sequenced in a study of human T cells and chemical hapten exposure. Time point reported: pre-sensitization, week 0. Treatment specified: therapeutic diphenylcyclopropenone sensitization with weekly scalp DPC. TCRdb recomputed calls from the RACE reads with MiXCR, one row per CDR3 protein. The table has about 380,000 distinct CDR3 sequences, approximately 5.1% seen once. The sample in question was whole blood, obtained in connection with sensitization to the hapten diphenylcyclopropenone (DPC). These receptors originate from a woman aged 45-65 years with alopecia areata. Some clones in this sample may be carry-over from other donors' samples.

The chain carries TRBV7-9 and TRBJ2-6; the D gene is possibly TRBD2 (6 bases). V was pared by 2 bases and J by 0 bases, with 11 bases between. Germline values: CDR1 SEHNR, CDR2 FQNEAQ (reference sequence). This CDR3 is 17 amino acids long. The DNA for the CDR3 is TGTGCCAGCAGCTTATTGGGACTGAACTCTGGGGCCAACGTCCTGACTTTC. Protein product: CASSLLGLNSGANVLTF.

This clonotype was counted ten times or more. This chain joins TRBV4-3 and TRBJ1-4; tentatively, D is TRBD1 (6 bases). The CDR3 consists of 18 residues. Germline lookup yields CDR1 LGHNA and CDR2 YSLEER. Between the trimmed V and J ends, which lost 3 bases and 7 bases, there was a span of 24 bases. The CDR3 coding sequence is TGCGCCAGCAGCCAGTACCAAGGACAGCCTTGGGGAGGTGAAAAACTGTTTTTT. It is translated as CASSQYQGQPWGGEKLFF.

With respect to this clonotype: A clone one base away is much larger, so this may be a read error. Because the CDR3 is missing its conserved closing phenylalanine or tryptophan, this is likely a read error. This CDR3 is CASSQAGGMGEKLFL. CDR3 sequence (DNA): TGCGCCAGCAGCCAAGCGGGGGGTATGGGAGAAAAACTGTTTTTA. The chain employs TRBV4-1 and TRBJ1-4; D might be TRBD1 (5 bases). The CDR3 is made up of 15 amino acids. Germline-derived CDR1 and CDR2 are MGHRA and YSYEKL. V was pared by 1 base and J by 8 bases, with 14 bases between.